The clone carrying this TCR beta chain was recorded once. The sample belongs to a study of blood T cell repertoires in COVID-19. Overall study context: PBMCs, B-cell-depleted T cells, or T cells provided the cDNA or gDNA that made up the material.

The CDR3 runs to 14 residues. V dropped 6 bases and J dropped 2; count of bases not matched to a gene: 7. Per the germline V gene, CDR1 is LNHDA and CDR2 is SQIVND (reference sequence). Generated by immunoSEQ multiplex PCR, the TCRdb table keeps only in-frame clones and is missing some. This sample has approximately 310,000 clones; around 90% occur once, and the top ten carry roughly 5.2%. The rearrangement uses TRBV19 and TRBJ2-7, with 7 bases aligning to TRBD1. This TCR came from a man between 60 and 70 years old who had recovered from COVID-19. The sample taken for sequencing was PBMCs or T cells enriched from blood (not recorded which). CDR3: CASRPTGPTYEQYF. CDR3 coding DNA: TGTGCCAGTAGGCCGACAGGGCCGACCTACGAGCAGTACTTC. Full variable domain (remainder filled in from reference TRBV19 and TRBJ2-7): DGGITQSPKYLFRKEGQNVTLSCEQNLNHDAMYWYRQDPGQGLRLIYYSQIVNDFQKGDIAEGYSVSREKKESFPLTVTSAQKNPTAFYLCASRPTGPTYEQYFGPGTRLTVT.